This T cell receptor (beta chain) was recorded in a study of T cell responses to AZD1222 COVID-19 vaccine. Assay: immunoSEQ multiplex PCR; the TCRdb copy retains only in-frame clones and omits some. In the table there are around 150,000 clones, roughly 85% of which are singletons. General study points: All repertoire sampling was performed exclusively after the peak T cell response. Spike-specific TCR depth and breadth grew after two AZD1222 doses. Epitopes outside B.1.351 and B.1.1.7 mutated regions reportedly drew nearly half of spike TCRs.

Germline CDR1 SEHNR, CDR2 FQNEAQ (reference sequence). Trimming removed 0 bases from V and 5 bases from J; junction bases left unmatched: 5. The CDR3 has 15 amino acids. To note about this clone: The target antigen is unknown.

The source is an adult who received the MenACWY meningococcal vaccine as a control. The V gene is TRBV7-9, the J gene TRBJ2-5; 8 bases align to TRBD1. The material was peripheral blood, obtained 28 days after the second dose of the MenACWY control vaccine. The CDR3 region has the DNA TGTGCCAGCAGCTTAGCCGGACAGGGACGGGAGACCCAGTACTTC. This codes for CASSLAGQGRETQYF.